This T cell receptor beta chain was recovered during a study of post-analysis software for immune sequencing data. Comment on this clonotype: Its target is not known.

Whole-study findings and limits: Roughly 5 TRBV segments occurring more often in patients than controls included TRBV5-6, TRBV5-1 and TRBV20-1. Samples from one preparation batch, clustered by F measure, grouped strongly together.

Sequencing libraries made from TCR beta cDNA carried unique molecular identifiers. TCRdb re-called the PCR reads with MiXCR, one entry per CDR3 protein. This table has roughly 540,000 distinct CDR3 sequences, under 40% appearing once. The length of the CDR3 is 14 residues. Deletions cut 5 bases from V and 3 bases from J, with 11 bases between. The sequenced sample was blood. V and J are TRBV12-3 or TRBV12-4 and TRBJ2-4; D perhaps matches TRBD2 (6 bases). This TCR derives from a girl aged 2-17 years with multiple sclerosis. The CDR3 DNA is TGTGCCAGCAGTCTGCGGGGCGTCAAAAACATTCAGTACTTC. The encoded protein is CASSLRGVKNIQYF.